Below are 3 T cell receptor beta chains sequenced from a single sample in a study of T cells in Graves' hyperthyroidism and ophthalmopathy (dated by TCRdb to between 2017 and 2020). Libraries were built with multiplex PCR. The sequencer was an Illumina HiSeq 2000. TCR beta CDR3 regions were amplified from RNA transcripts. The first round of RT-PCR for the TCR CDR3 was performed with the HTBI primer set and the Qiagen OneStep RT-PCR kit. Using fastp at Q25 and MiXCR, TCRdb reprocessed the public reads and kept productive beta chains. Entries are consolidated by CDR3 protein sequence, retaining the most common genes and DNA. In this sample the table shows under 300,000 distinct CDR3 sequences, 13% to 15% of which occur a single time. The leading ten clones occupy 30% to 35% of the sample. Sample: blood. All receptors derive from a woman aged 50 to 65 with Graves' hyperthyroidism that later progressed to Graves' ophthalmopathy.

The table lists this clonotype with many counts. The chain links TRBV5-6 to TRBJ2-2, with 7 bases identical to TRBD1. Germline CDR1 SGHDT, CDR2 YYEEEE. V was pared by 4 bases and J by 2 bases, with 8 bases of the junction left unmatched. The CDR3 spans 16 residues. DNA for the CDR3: TGTGCCAGCAGCGAGGGGACAGTACTTAACACCGGGGAGCTGTTTTTT. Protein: CASSEGTVLNTGELFF. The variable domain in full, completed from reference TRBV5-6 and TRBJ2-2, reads DAGVTQSPTHLIKTRGQQVTLRCSPKSGHDTVSWYQQALGQGPQFIFQYYEEEERQRGNFPDRFSGHQFPNYSSELNVNALLLGDSALYLCASSEGTVLNTGELFFGEGSRLTVL.

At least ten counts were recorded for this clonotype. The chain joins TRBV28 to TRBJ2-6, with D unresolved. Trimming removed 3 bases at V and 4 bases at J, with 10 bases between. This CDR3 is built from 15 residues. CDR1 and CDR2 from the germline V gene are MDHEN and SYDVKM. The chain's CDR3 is CASSFQGYGANVLTF. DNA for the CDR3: TGTGCCAGCAGTTTTCAAGGGTACGGGGCCAACGTCCTGACTTTC.

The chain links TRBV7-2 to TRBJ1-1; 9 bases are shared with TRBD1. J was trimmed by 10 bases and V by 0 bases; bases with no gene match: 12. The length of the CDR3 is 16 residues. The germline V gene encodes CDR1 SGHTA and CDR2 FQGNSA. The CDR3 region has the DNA TGTGCCAGCAGCTTAGCGCTAACAGGGGGCGTTAGGGGAGCTTTCTTT. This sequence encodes CASSLALTGGVRGAFF.